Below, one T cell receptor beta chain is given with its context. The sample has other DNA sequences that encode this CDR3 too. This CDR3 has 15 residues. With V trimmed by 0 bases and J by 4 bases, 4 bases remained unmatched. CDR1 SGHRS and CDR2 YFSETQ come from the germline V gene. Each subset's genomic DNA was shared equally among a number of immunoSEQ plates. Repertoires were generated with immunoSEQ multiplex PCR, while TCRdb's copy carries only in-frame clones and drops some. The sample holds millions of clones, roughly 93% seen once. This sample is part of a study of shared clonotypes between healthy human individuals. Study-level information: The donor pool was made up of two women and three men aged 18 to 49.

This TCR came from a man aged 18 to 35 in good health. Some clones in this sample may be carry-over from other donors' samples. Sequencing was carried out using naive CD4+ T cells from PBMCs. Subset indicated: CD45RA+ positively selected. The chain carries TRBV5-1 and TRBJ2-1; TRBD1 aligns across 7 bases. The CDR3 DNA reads TGCGCCAGCAGCTTGGTTCGGGACAGTTACAATGAGCAGTTCTTC. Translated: CASSLVRDSYNEQFF. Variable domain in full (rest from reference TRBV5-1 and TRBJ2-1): KAGVTQTPRYLIKTRGQQVTLSCSPISGHRSVSWYQQTPGQGLQFLFEYFSETQRNKGNFPGRFSGRQFSNSRSEMNVSTLELGDSALYLCASSLVRDSYNEQFFGPGTRLTVL.